Described below is a single T cell receptor (beta chain) sequence and its context. Antigen specificity is unknown. The data were obtained in a study of cytomegalovirus exposure and HLA in healthy donors. Whole-study findings and limits: The study flagged some 180 TCR beta chains as cytomegalovirus-associated.

The CDR3 totals 14 residues. Germline CDR1 and CDR2: SGHRS and YFSETQ. The J segment lost 1 base and the V segment lost 3 bases, leaving 3 bases of the junction unmatched. Clones were read by immunoSEQ multiplex PCR, and TCRdb kept only the in-frame ones, dropping some. The sample includes under 80,000 clones, around 89% of them seen just once. Sample: PBMCs. V and J are TRBV5-1 and TRBJ2-5, with 7 bases matching TRBD2. The TCR was taken from a woman in her late teens or twenties in good health and CMV-seronegative. The DNA for the CDR3 is TGCGCCAGCAGCTGGGGGGGACCCCAAGAGACCCAGTACTTC. Encoded protein: CASSWGGPQETQYF.